In its sample, the clone carrying this T cell receptor (beta chain) was seen many times. As yet, its antigen is unknown. The time point is: sample taken at primary tumor resection. The cohort: approximately 66 early-stage, untreated non-small cell lung cancer patients. These data belong to a study of spatial heterogeneity in lung cancer. Study-wide points: For expanded intratumoral alpha and beta TCRs, counts tracked tumor mutation counts.

CDR3 length equals 14 residues. Germline V gene sequence: CDR1 MNHNS, CDR2 SASEGT. J was trimmed by 2 bases and V by 6 bases; bases with no gene match: 4. One entry per CDR3 protein, called by TCRdb with MiXCR from the 5' RACE reads. The sample includes about 29,000 distinct CDR3 sequences, 7.1% of them seen just once. This sequence originates from a male donor with early-stage non-small cell lung cancer. V gene TRBV6-1 combines with J gene TRBJ2-3, with TRBD1 matching 8 bases. The specimen was lung tumor tissue, collected at surgery. The CDR3: CASSPTGATDTQYF. The CDR3 bases are TGTGCCAGCAGCCCGACAGGGGCCACAGATACGCAGTATTTT.